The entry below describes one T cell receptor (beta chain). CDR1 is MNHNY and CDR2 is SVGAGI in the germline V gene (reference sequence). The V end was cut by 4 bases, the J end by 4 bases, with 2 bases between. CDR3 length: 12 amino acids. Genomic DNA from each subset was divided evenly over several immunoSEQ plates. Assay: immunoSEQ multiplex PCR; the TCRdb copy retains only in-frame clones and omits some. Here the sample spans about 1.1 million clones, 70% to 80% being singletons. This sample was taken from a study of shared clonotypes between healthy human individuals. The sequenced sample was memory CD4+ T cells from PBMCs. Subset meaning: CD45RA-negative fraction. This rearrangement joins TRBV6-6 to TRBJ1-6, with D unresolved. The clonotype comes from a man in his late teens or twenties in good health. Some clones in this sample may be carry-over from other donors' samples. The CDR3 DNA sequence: TGTGCCAGCAGTTTTTATAATTCACCCCTCCACTTT. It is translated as CASSFYNSPLHF.